The entry below describes one T cell receptor beta chain. The germline gives CDR1 MNHEY, CDR2 SVGEGT. There are 14 residues in the CDR3. V was trimmed by 6 bases and J by 6 bases, leaving 15 bases between them. The record originates from a study of blood T cell repertoires in COVID-19. Assay: immunoSEQ multiplex PCR; the TCRdb copy retains only in-frame clones and omits some. The table lists about 140,000 clones, about 90% of them singletons. This chain joins TRBV6-2 or TRBV6-3 and TRBJ1-5, with D maybe TRBD1 (6 bases). The receptor was derived from a woman aged 45-65 years with acute or convalescent COVID-19. Sequencing used peripheral blood. Here the CDR3 DNA reads TGTGCCAGCAGCATGGGCAGGGGTACTCAGCCCCAGCATTTT. This translates into CASSMGRGTQPQHF.